This TCR beta chain was identified during a study of T cells expressing NK-cell markers. Overall study: Seven donors tested HCMV-seropositive and one tested seronegative among the eight sequenced.

TCRdb re-called the 5' RACE reads and gives one entry per CDR3 protein, without DNA. The sample table sets out about 150,000 distinct CDR3 sequences. Germline V gives CDR1 GTSNPN, CDR2 SVGIG (reference sequence). The CDR3 length is 14 residues. The sample consisted of blood T cells: a sorted CD56 or NKG2C T cell subset, CD4+ or CD8+ T cells, or bulk PBMC T cells (not recorded which). The chain combines TRBV30 with TRBJ2-2. This clonotype was sampled from a man aged 18 to 69 in good health. The CDR3 sequence: CAWRNTLRTGELFF.